The clone carrying this TCR beta chain was counted once. Antigen unknown. The data were taken from a study of T cell responses to AZD1222 COVID-19 vaccine. General observations from the study: Dominant CD4 TCR responses targeted spike regions 160-218 and 743-854. Sampled repertoires all dated from after the peak T cell response. Only a handful of individuals given AZD1222 were seropositive at baseline. Nearly half of spike-specific TCRs reportedly target unmutated variant regions.

The CDR3 runs 14 residues. The germline CDR1 and CDR2 sequences are MNHNY and SVGAGI (reference sequence). V was clipped by 6 bases and J by 5 bases, with 13 bases between them. TCRdb keeps only in-frame clones here, not all; method: immunoSEQ multiplex PCR. The sample has some 150,000 clones; around 84% are singletons. The sequences come from peripheral blood, collected 28 days after the second AZD1222 dose. This chain uses TRBV6-6 with TRBJ1-4; D is undetermined. The receptor's source is an adult who received the AZD1222 COVID-19 vaccine. Written as DNA, the CDR3 is TGTGCCAGCAGGGTGGATGGGTTAAATGAAAAACTGTTTTTT. It codes for CASRVDGLNEKLFF.